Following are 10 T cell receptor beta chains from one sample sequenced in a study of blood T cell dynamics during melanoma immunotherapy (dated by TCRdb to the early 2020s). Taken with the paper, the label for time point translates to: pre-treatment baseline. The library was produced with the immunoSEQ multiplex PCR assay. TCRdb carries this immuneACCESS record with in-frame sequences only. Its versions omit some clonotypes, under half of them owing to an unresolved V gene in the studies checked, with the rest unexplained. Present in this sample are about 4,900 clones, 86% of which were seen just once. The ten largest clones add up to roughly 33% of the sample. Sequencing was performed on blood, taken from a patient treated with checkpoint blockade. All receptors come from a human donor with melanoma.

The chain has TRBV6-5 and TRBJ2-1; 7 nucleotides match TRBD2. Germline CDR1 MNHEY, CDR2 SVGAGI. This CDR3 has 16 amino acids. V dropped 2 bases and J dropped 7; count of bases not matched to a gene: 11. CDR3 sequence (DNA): TGTGCCAGCAGTTACATTCCGGGCGGGAGTAGGAATGAGCAGTTCTTC. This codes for CASSYIPGGSRNEQFF.

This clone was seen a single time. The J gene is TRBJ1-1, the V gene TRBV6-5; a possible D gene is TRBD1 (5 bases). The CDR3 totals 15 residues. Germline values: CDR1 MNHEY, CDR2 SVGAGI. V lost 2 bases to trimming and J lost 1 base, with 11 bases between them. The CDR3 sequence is CASSYRRGANTEAFF. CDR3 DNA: TGTGCCAGCAGTTACAGGCGGGGCGCGAACACTGAAGCTTTCTTT.

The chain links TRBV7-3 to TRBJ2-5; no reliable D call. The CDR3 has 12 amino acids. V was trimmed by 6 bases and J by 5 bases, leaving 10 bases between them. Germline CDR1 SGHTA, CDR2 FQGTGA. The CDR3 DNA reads TGTGCCAGCAGTTTACGGGTTGAGACCCAGTACTTC. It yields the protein CASSLRVETQYF.

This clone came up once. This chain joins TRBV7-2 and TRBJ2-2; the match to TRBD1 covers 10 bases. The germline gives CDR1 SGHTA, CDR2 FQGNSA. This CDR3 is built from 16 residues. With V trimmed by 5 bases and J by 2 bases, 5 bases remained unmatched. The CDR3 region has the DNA TGTGCCAGCAGCCCAGGGACAGGGGCAAACACCGGGGAGCTGTTTTTT. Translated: CASSPGTGANTGELFF.

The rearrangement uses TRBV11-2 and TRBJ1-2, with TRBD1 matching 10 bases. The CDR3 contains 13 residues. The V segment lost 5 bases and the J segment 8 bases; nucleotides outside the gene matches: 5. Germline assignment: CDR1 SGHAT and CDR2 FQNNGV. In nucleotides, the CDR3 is TGTGCCAGCAGCGCGGGACAGGGGTACGGCTACACCTTC. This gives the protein CASSAGQGYGYTF.

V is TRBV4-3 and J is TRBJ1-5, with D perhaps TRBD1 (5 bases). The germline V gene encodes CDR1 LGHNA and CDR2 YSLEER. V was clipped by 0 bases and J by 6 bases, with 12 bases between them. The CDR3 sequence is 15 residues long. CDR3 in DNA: TGCGCCAGCAGCCAAGATGGACGTGGGACTCAGCCCCAGCATTTT. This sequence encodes CASSQDGRGTQPQHF.

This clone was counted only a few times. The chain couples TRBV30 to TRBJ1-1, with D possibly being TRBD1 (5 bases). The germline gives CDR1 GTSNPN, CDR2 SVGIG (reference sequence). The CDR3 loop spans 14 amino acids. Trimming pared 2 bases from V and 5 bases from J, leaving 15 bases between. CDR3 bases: TGTGCCTGGAGTAAGGACGGGGGTTGGACTGAAGCTTTCTTT. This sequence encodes CAWSKDGGWTEAFF.

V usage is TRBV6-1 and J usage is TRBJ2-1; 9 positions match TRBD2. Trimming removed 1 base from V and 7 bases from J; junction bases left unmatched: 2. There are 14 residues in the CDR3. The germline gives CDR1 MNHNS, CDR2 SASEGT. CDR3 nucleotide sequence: TGTGCCAGCAGTGAAGGCCTAGCGGGGAATGAGCAGTTCTTC. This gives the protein CASSEGLAGNEQFF.

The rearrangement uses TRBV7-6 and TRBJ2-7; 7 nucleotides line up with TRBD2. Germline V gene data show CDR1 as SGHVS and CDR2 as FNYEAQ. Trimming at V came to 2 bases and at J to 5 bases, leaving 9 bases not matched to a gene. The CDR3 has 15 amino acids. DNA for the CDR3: TGTGCCAGCAGCTTACGTGGGCGGGAGTGGGACGAGCAGTACTTC. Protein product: CASSLRGREWDEQYF. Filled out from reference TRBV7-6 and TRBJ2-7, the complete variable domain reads GAGVSQSPRYKVTKRGQDVALRCDPISGHVSLYWYRQALGQGPEFLTYFNYEAQQDKSGLPNDRFSAERPEGSISTLTIQRTEQRDSAMYRCASSLRGREWDEQYFGPGTRLTVT.

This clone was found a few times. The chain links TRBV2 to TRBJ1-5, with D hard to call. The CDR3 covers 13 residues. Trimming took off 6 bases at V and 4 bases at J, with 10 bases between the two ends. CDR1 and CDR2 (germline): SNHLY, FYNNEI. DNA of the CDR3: TGTGCCAGCAGACCAGAGGTAAATCAGCCCCAGCATTTT. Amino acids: CASRPEVNQPQHF.